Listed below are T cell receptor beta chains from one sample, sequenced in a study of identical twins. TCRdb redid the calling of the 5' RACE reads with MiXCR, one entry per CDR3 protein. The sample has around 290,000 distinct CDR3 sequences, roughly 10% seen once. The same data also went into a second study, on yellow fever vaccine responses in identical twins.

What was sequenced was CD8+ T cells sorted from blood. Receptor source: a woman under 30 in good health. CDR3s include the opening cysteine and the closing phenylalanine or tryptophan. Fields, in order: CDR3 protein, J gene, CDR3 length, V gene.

CASSSSPKRTATYEQYF | TRBJ2-7 | 17 | TRBV7-6
CASSPRYREGVTEAFF | TRBJ1-1 | 16 | TRBV14
CASSQGAGEQFF | TRBJ2-1 | 12 | TRBV4-2
CASSPGQGANEQFF | TRBJ2-1 | 14 | TRBV4-3
CASSQQAGVYYEQYF | TRBJ2-7 | 15 | TRBV4-1
CASSSWTSGGATDTQYF | TRBJ2-3 | 17 | TRBV7-9
CASSLSGRKTQYF | TRBJ2-5 | 13 | TRBV6-2/TRBV6-3
CANSYESFDARKPGELFF | TRBJ2-2 | 18 | TRBV6-5
CASTHRPGWTEAFF | TRBJ1-1 | 14 | TRBV27
CASSLSIGQSYEQYF | TRBJ2-7 | 15 | TRBV27
CASSEGLFNEQFF | TRBJ2-1 | 13 | TRBV6-1
CSARVTSGFYEQYF | TRBJ2-7 | 14 | TRBV20-1
CASSEVGSTYNEQFF | TRBJ2-1 | 15 | TRBV2
CASSLPGTRETQYF | TRBJ2-5 | 14 | TRBV28
CASSVRQGAYEQYF | TRBJ2-7 | 14 | TRBV5-1
CASHEFTGELFF | TRBJ2-2 | 12 | TRBV10-2
CASSFHTGAINTGELFF | TRBJ2-2 | 17 | TRBV28
CASSVLRINSPLHF | TRBJ1-6 | 14 | TRBV9
CASTPGGTGRDTEAFF | TRBJ1-1 | 16 | TRBV19
CASSFGGVYNEQFF | TRBJ2-1 | 14 | TRBV5-1
CSVESSPDTVEYF | TRBJ2-5 | 13 | TRBV29-1
CASSPSGGAGDEQYF | TRBJ2-7 | 15 | TRBV9
CASSLANADTQYF | TRBJ2-3 | 13 | TRBV11-2
CASSQDPPEVVVVGEQFF | TRBJ2-1 | 18 | TRBV4-1
CASSQGGYSYEQYF | TRBJ2-7 | 14 | TRBV4-3
CASSDSSRSYNEQFF | TRBJ2-1 | 15 | TRBV6-4
CASSRPREHPPSSGANVLTF | TRBJ2-6 | 20 | TRBV11-2
CASSFTSERTGELFF | TRBJ2-2 | 15 | TRBV12-3/TRBV12-4
CSAMDTVGLAGWEQFF | TRBJ2-1 | 16 | TRBV20-1
CACSRGGGGEQFF | TRBJ2-1 | 13 | TRBV9
CSACRGTDTQYF | TRBJ2-3 | 12 | TRBV20-1
CASSLGHQPQHF | TRBJ1-5 | 12 | TRBV7-9
CAWSRLAGGPQYF | TRBJ2-5 | 13 | TRBV30
CASSSRTVVYEQYF | TRBJ2-7 | 14 | TRBV5-5
CASSLVGGGGYEQYF | TRBJ2-7 | 15 | TRBV5-6
CASSFSLTEQYF | TRBJ2-7 | 12 | TRBV7-9
CASSPADGYEQYF | TRBJ2-7 | 13 | TRBV7-9
CASSFGGPTGELFF | TRBJ2-2 | 14 | TRBV27
CASSEGPAGVYEQYF | TRBJ2-7 | 15 | TRBV2
CASSLSFTGELFF | TRBJ2-2 | 13 | TRBV27
CASSGPFLGKGGTGELFF | TRBJ2-2 | 18 | TRBV25-1
CASAQRWYEQYF | TRBJ2-7 | 12 | TRBV11-2
CASSIADSRAEKLFF | TRBJ1-4 | 15 | TRBV6-1
CASSHIAGELFF | TRBJ2-2 | 12 | TRBV11-2
CASSSTSGNNENTGELFF | TRBJ2-2 | 18 | TRBV11-2
CASSEYGAAYGYTF | TRBJ1-2 | 14 | TRBV25-1
CASSRVGNSGRAPYNEQFF | TRBJ2-1 | 19 | TRBV4-3
CASSDAGRGPYEQYF | TRBJ2-7 | 15 | TRBV10-1
CSATHSGRTYNEQFF | TRBJ2-1 | 15 | TRBV20-1
CASSQDWGAETQYF | TRBJ2-5 | 14 | TRBV3-1
CASSPHAGGSTDTQYF | TRBJ2-3 | 16 | TRBV28
CAISSGETQYF | TRBJ2-5 | 11 | TRBV19